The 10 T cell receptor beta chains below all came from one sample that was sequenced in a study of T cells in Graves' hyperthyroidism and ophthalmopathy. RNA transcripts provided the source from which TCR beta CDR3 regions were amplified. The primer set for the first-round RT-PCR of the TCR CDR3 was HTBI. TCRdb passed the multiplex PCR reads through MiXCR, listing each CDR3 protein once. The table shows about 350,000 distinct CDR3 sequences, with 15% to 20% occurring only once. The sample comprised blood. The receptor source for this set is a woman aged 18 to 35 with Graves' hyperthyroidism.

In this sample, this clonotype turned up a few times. The CDR3 DNA is TGTGCCAGCAGTTTATCCCCGGGCAGGGTGTTTGGTATAATGTACTTC. It encodes CASSLSPGRVFGIMYF. The gene calls are TRBV27 and TRBJ2-7, with a tentative D call TRBD1 (5 bases). Trimming removed 0 bases at V and 12 bases at J, with 24 bases between. The CDR3 covers 16 residues. In germline, CDR1 is MNHEY, CDR2 SMNVEV (reference sequence).

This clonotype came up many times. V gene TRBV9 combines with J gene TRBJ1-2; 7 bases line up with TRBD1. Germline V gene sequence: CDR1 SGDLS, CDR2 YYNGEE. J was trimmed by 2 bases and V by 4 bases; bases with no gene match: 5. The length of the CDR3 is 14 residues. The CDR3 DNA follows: TGTGCCAGCAGCCCCATGGACAGGAACTATGGCTACACCTTC. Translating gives CASSPMDRNYGYTF. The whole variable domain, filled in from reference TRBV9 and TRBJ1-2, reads DSGVTQTPKHLITATGQRVTLRCSPRSGDLSVYWYQQSLDQGLQFLIQYYNGEERAKGNILERFSAQQFPDLHSELNLSSLELGDSALYFCASSPMDRNYGYTFGSGTRLTVV.

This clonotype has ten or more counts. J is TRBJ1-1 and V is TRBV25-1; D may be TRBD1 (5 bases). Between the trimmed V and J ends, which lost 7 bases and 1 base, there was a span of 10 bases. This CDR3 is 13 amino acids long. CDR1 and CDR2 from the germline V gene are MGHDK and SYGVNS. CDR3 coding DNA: TGTGCCAGCATGGTAGGGGCGAACACTGAAGCTTTCTTT. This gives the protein CASMVGANTEAFF.

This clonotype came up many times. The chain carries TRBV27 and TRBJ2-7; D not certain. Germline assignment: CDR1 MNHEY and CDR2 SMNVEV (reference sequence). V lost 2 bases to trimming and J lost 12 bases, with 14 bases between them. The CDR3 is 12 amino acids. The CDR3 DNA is TGTGCCAGCAGTTTAATGTCATTCCCTCTGTACTTC. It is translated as CASSLMSFPLYF.

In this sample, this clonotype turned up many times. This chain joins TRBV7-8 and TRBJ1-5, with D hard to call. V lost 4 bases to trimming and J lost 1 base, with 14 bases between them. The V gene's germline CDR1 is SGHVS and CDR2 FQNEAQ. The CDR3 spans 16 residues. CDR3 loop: CASSSEGRESNQPQHF. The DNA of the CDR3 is TGTGCCAGCAGCTCGGAGGGTCGGGAAAGCAATCAGCCCCAGCATTTT.

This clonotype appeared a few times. For the CDR3, the DNA is TGTGCCAGTAGTGGGTGGACAGGAGTTCTATCTCAGCCCCAGCATTTT. Its translation: CASSGWTGVLSQPQHF. This chain connects TRBV19 to TRBJ1-5, with 7 positions matching TRBD1. Germline V gene sequence: CDR1 LNHDA, CDR2 SQIVND (reference sequence). The ends lost 5 bases at V and 6 bases at J; junction bases unmatched: 13. The CDR3 is made up of 16 amino acids.

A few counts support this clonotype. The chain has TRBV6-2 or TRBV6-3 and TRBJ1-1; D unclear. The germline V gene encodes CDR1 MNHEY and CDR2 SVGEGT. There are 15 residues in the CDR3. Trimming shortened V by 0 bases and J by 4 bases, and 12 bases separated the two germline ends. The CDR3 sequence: CASSYSSPVITEAFF. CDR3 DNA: TGTGCCAGCAGTTACTCGTCACCCGTGATCACTGAAGCTTTCTTT.

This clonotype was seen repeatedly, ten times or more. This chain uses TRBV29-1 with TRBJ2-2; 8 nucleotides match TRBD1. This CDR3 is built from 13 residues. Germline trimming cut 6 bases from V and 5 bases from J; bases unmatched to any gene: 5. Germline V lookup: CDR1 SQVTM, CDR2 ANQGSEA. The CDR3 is CSVRTGRTGELFF. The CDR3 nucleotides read TGCAGCGTAAGGACAGGGCGGACCGGGGAGCTGTTTTTT.

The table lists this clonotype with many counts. CDR3 in amino acids: CASTRGFGQPQHF. The CDR3 DNA reads as TGTGCCAGTACCCGGGGCTTCGGACAGCCCCAGCATTTT. The chain is built from TRBV19 and TRBJ1-5; TRBD1 might be the D (5 bases). Germline V CDR1 and CDR2: LNHDA, SQIVND (reference sequence). Trimming stripped 7 bases from V and 7 bases from J, with 14 bases between. CDR3 length: 13 amino acids. Together with reference TRBV19 and TRBJ1-5, the CDR3 gives the full variable domain: DGGITQSPKYLFRKEGQNVTLSCEQNLNHDAMYWYRQDPGQGLRLIYYSQIVNDFQKGDIAEGYSVSREKKESFPLTVTSAQKNPTAFYLCASTRGFGQPQHFGDGTRLSIL.

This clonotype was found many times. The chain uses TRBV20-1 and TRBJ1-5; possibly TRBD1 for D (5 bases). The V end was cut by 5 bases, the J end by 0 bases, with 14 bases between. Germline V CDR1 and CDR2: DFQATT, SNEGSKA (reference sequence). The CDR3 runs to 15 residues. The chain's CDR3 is CSADGGADSNQPQHF. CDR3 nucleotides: TGCAGTGCTGACGGCGGGGCAGATAGCAATCAGCCCCAGCATTTT.